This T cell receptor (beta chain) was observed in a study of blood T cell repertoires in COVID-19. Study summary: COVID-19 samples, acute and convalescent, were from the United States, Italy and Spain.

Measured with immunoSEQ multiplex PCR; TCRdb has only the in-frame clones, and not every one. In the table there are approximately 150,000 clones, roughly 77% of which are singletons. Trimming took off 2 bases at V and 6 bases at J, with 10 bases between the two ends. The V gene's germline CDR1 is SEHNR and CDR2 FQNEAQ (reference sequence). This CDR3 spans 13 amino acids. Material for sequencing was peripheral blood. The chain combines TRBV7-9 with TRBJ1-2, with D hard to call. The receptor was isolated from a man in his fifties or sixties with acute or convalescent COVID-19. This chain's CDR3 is CASSLRETDGYTF. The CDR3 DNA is TGTGCCAGCAGCTTAAGAGAAACGGATGGCTACACCTTC.